The clone carrying this T cell receptor (beta chain) was counted only a few times. Its specificity is not known. This sample is drawn from a study of response to subunit inactivated influenza vaccine. Study results and caveats: It was suggested by the authors that few new T cells are recruited by each seasonal influenza vaccination.

V shed 4 bases and J shed 1 base, with 11 bases lying between them. The CDR3 contains 15 residues. Germline CDR1 and CDR2: LGHDT and YNNKEL (reference sequence). TCRdb fed the RT-PCR reads into MiXCR, producing one record per CDR3 protein. The sample lists 650,000 to 800,000 distinct CDR3 sequences, about 15% seen once, with approximately 7% in the top ten. Material: PBMCs from blood, obtained approximately 15 days before vaccination. The chain is built from TRBV3-1 and TRBJ1-5; D is undetermined. This receptor was obtained from a man between 50 and 59 years old who received an inactivated influenza vaccine. CDR3 sequence reads: CASSPAPDSNQPQHF. CDR3 DNA sequence: TGTGCCAGCAGCCCCGCCCCTGACAGCAATCAGCCCCAGCATTTT.